A single sample is the source of the 20 T cell receptor beta chains below, sequenced in a study of blood T cell repertoires in COVID-19. Assay used: immunoSEQ multiplex PCR; TCRdb lists only in-frame clones, some missing. This table has over 120,000 clones, 80% to 90% appearing once. The specimen was peripheral blood. Every receptor here comes from a woman aged 45 to 65 with active or convalescent COVID-19.

The rearrangement links TRBV30 to TRBJ1-2; D unresolved. The CDR3 is made up of 11 amino acids. In germline, CDR1 is GTSNPN, CDR2 SVGIG (reference sequence). Between the trimmed V and J ends, which lost 3 bases and 6 bases, there was a span of 8 bases. The CDR3 DNA reads TGTGCCTGGAGAGGAGGGCATGGCTACACCTTC. Translated: CAWRGGHGYTF.

This chain uses TRBV7-2 with TRBJ2-5; 12 bases line up with TRBD2. The CDR3 covers 17 residues. V lost 1 base and J lost 1; bases outside the gene matches: 4. The germline gives CDR1 SGHTA, CDR2 FQGNSA. The CDR3 loop reads CASSLGPSGGGQETQYF. The CDR3 bases are TGTGCCAGCAGCTTAGGGCCTAGCGGGGGGGGCCAAGAGACCCAGTACTTC. The full variable domain, completed using reference TRBV7-2 and TRBJ2-5, is GAGVSQSPSNKVTEKGKDVELRCDPISGHTALYWYRQSLGQGLEFLIYFQGNSAPDKSGLPSDRFSAERTGGSVSTLTIQRTQQEDSAVYLCASSLGPSGGGQETQYFGPGTRLLVL.

This chain links TRBV14 with TRBJ1-3, with 9 bases fitting TRBD1. From germline, CDR1 is SGHDN and CDR2 FVKESK. The CDR3 length is 20 residues. The V and J ends lost 0 bases and 0 bases, in that order; junction bases with no gene match: 12. The CDR3, as DNA: TGTGCCAGCAGCCAAGAACCCGGGACAGGGACATTGGCCTCTGGAAACACCATATATTTT. Translation: CASSQEPGTGTLASGNTIYF.

J is TRBJ2-5 and V is TRBV7-9; possible D gene TRBD2, 7 bases. CDR1 SEHNR and CDR2 FQNEAQ come from the germline V gene (reference sequence). The V and J ends lost 1 base and 5 bases respectively, with 11 bases between them. CDR3 length equals 14 residues. The CDR3, as DNA: TGTGCCAGCAGCTTAGTCGGGGGGCTCGAGACCCAGTACTTC. Translated: CASSLVGGLETQYF.

J is TRBJ1-4 and V is TRBV28; perhaps TRBD1 as D (6 bases). The V end lost 5 bases, the J end lost 6 bases, and 13 bases lay between the germline ends. CDR1 MDHEN and CDR2 SYDVKM come from the germline V gene. This CDR3 spans 14 amino acids. CDR3 sequence (DNA): TGTGCCAGCAGTCCCGGACAGAGCCATGAAAAACTGTTTTTT. It specifies CASSPGQSHEKLFF.

The chain joins TRBV2 to TRBJ1-6; D call uncertain. With 6 bases removed from V and 7 bases from J, the gap between germline ends came to 10 bases. CDR3 length: 13 residues. The germline V gene has CDR1 SNHLY and CDR2 FYNNEI. The CDR3 protein is CASRTGFNSPLHF. The CDR3 DNA reads as TGTGCCAGCAGGACGGGGTTCAATTCACCCCTCCACTTT.

This clone has a count of ten or more. V usage is TRBV4-1 and J usage is TRBJ1-6; D might be TRBD1 (6 bases). This CDR3 contains 15 residues. V lost 3 bases and J 7 bases, leaving 13 bases between the germline ends. In germline, CDR1 is MGHRA, CDR2 YSYEKL. For the CDR3, the DNA is TGCGCCAGCAGCCATGACGGACAGCGAAATTCACCCCTCCACTTT. Its translation is CASSHDGQRNSPLHF.

This clone was seen once. The chain joins TRBV5-1 to TRBJ1-2; D not certain. Germline values: CDR1 SGHRS, CDR2 YFSETQ. V was pared by 0 bases and J by 4 bases, with 16 bases between. CDR3 length: 16 amino acids. CDR3 sequence (DNA): TGCGCCAGCAGCTTGGAGGCAGGAACTTCCTTCTATGGCTACACCTTC. Amino acids: CASSLEAGTSFYGYTF. Variable domain in full (rest from reference TRBV5-1 and TRBJ1-2): KAGVTQTPRYLIKTRGQQVTLSCSPISGHRSVSWYQQTPGQGLQFLFEYFSETQRNKGNFPGRFSGRQFSNSRSEMNVSTLELGDSALYLCASSLEAGTSFYGYTFGSGTRLTVV.

This chain connects TRBV19 to TRBJ1-2; D gene ambiguous. The CDR3 extends over 11 amino acids. V was pared by 6 bases and J by 1 base, with 3 bases between. Germline V gene lookup returns CDR1 LNHDA and CDR2 SQIVND (reference sequence). CDR3 in DNA: TGTGCCAGTAGACATAACTATGGCTACACCTTC. This encodes CASRHNYGYTF.

The chain uses TRBV30 and TRBJ2-7, with 7 bases fitting TRBD1. Germline loops: CDR1 GTSNPN, CDR2 SVGIG (reference sequence). V was clipped by 3 bases and J by 5 bases; unmatched bases: 7. The CDR3 runs 13 residues. The CDR3 bases are TGTGCCTGGAGCCGAGGGGGCAACAACGAGCAGTACTTC. This codes for CAWSRGGNNEQYF.

The rearrangement uses TRBV4-3 and TRBJ2-6, with 11 nucleotides matching TRBD1. Germline loops: CDR1 LGHNA, CDR2 YSLEER. This CDR3 region has 19 residues. Trimming took 0 bases from V and 0 from J; bases not matched to a gene: 4. The CDR3 reads CASSQESGTGGSGANVLTF. The CDR3 nucleotides read TGCGCCAGCAGCCAAGAGTCCGGGACAGGGGGCTCTGGGGCCAACGTCCTGACTTTC.

The rearrangement joins TRBV11-2 to TRBJ2-1; 12 bases fit TRBD2. This CDR3 spans 19 amino acids. Germline CDR1 and CDR2: SGHAT and FQNNGV. With V trimmed by 3 bases and J by 0 bases, 9 bases remained unmatched. This chain's CDR3 is CASSLHTSGRRISYNEQFF. The CDR3 coding sequence is TGTGCCAGCAGCTTGCATACTAGCGGGAGGAGAATCTCCTACAATGAGCAGTTCTTC. The full variable domain, its missing parts supplied by reference TRBV11-2 and TRBJ2-1, is EAGVAQSPRYKIIEKRQSVAFWCNPISGHATLYWYQQILGQGPKLLIQFQNNGVVDDSQLPKDRFSAERLKGVDSTLKIQPAKLEDSAVYLCASSLHTSGRRISYNEQFFGPGTRLTVL.

On this clone: Other DNA sequences in the same sample also yield this CDR3. The CDR3 loop is CASSPGGSGNTIYF. The CDR3 bases are TGTGCCAGCAGCCCCGGAGGTTCTGGAAACACCATATATTTT. V usage is TRBV7-2 and J usage is TRBJ1-3, with no clear D. V was pared by 5 bases and J by 1 base, with 9 bases between. The germline V gene has CDR1 SGHTA and CDR2 FQGNSA. The CDR3 is 14 residues long.

The gene calls are TRBV4-1 and TRBJ1-3, with TRBD1 identical over 7 bases. The CDR3 has 17 residues. Trimming took 1 base from V and 0 from J; bases not matched to a gene: 6. Per germline, CDR1 MGHRA and CDR2 YSYEKL. In nucleotides, the CDR3 is TGCGCCAGCAGCCAAGTAGACAGGGTCCTCTCTGGAAACACCATATATTTT. Translating it yields CASSQVDRVLSGNTIYF.

J is TRBJ2-3 and V is TRBV19; a possible D gene is TRBD1 (6 bases). The germline V gene has CDR1 LNHDA and CDR2 SQIVND (reference sequence). This CDR3 has 14 amino acids. Trimming removed 5 bases at V and 1 base at J, with 10 bases between. The CDR3 coding sequence is TGTGCCAGTAGTGAACAGGGAGGCACAGATACGCAGTATTTT. As protein: CASSEQGGTDTQYF.

The chain employs TRBV30 and TRBJ1-1, with a weak D call TRBD1 (6 bases). Germline CDR1 is GTSNPN and CDR2 is SVGIG (reference sequence). There are 13 residues in the CDR3. Trimming stripped 5 bases from V and 5 bases from J, with 15 bases between. The CDR3 DNA is TGTGCCTGGGCTTACAGGGTTAAGACTGAAGCTTTCTTT. This codes for CAWAYRVKTEAFF. Supplemented by reference TRBV30 and TRBJ1-1, the full variable domain reads SQTIHQWPATLVQPVGSPLSLECTVEGTSNPNLYWYRQAAGRGLQLLFYSVGIGQISSEVPQNLSASRPQDRQFILSSKKLLLSDSGFYLCAWAYRVKTEAFFGQGTRLTVV.

CDR3 nucleotide sequence: TGTGCCAGCAGCTTAAACCCGGGGGGGAACGCAGATACGCAGTATTTT. Translated, it gives CASSLNPGGNADTQYF. The chain employs TRBV7-3 and TRBJ2-3; 8 bases fit TRBD2. Trimming removed 1 base from V and 4 bases from J; junction bases left unmatched: 7. The CDR3 is 16 amino acids. Germline V gene sequence: CDR1 SGHTA, CDR2 FQGTGA.

The DNA of the CDR3 is TGTGCCAGCAGCGCACAGGGGACCCCCACTGAAGCTTTCTTT. Residues: CASSAQGTPTEAFF. This rearrangement joins TRBV2 to TRBJ1-1; 7 bases line up with TRBD1. The CDR3 totals 14 residues. V trimming: 6 bases; J trimming: 4 bases; junction bases outside the gene matches: 8. Germline-derived CDR1 and CDR2 are SNHLY and FYNNEI. The full variable domain, in which reference TRBV2 and TRBJ1-1 provide the parts outside the CDR3, is EPEVTQTPSHQVTQMGQEVILRCVPISNHLYFYWYRQILGQKVEFLVSFYNNEISEKSEIFDDQFSVERPDGSNFTLKIRSTKLEDSAMYFCASSAQGTPTEAFFGQGTRLTVV.

This chain joins TRBV11-3 and TRBJ2-2; 9 bases are shared with TRBD1. V was pared by 4 bases and J by 4 bases, with 7 bases of the junction left unmatched. In germline, CDR1 is SGHNT, CDR2 YENEEA. The CDR3 extends over 16 amino acids. DNA for the CDR3: TGTGCCAGCAGCTCCTTACAGGGGGCGGGCACCGGGGAGCTGTTTTTT. This gives the protein CASSSLQGAGTGELFF.

This sequence joins TRBV6-5 and TRBJ2-2; 7 bases line up with TRBD1. The CDR3 has 13 residues. Germline V gene data show CDR1 as MNHEY and CDR2 as SVGAGI. Losses at the gene ends were 8 bases for V and 3 bases for J; bases not matched to a gene: 3. CDR3 sequence: CASPGQYTGELFF. In nucleotides, the CDR3 is TGTGCCAGCCCGGGACAGTACACCGGGGAGCTGTTTTTT.